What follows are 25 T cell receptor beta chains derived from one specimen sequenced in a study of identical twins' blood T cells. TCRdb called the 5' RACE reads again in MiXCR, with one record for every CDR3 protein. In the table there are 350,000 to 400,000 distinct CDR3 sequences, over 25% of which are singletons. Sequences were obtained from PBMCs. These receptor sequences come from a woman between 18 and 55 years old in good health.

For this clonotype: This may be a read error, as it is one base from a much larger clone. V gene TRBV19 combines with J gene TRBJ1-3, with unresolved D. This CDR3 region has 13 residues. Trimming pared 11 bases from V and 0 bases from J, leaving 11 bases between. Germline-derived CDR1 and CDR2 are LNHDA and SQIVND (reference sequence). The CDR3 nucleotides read TGTGCCGCCATGAAACACTCTGGAAACACCATATATTTT. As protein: CAAMKHSGNTIYF. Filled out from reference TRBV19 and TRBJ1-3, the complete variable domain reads DGGITQSPKYLFRKEGQNVTLSCEQNLNHDAMYWYRQDPGQGLRLIYYSQIVNDFQKGDIAEGYSVSREKKESFPLTVTSAQKNPTAFYLCAAMKHSGNTIYFGEGSWLTVV.

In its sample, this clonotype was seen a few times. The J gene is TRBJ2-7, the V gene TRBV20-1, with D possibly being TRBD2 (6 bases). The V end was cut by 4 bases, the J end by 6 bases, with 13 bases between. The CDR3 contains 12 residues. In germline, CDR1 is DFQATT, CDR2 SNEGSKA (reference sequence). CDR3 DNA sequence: TGCAGTGCTACCCGACTAGTTACCGAGCAGTACTTC. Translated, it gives CSATRLVTEQYF.

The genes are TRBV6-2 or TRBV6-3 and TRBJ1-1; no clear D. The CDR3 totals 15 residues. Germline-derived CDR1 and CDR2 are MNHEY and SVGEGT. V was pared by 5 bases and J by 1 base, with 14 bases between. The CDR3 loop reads CASSEDEMGNTEAFF. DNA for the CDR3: TGTGCCAGCAGTGAGGACGAAATGGGGAACACTGAAGCTTTCTTT.

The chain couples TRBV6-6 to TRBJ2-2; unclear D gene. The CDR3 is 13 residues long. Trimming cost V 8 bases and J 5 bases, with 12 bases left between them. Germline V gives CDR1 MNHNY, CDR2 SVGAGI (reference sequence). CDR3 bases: TGTGCCAGCCGCAGCAGAGCGACCGGGGAGCTGTTTTTT. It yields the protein CASRSRATGELFF.

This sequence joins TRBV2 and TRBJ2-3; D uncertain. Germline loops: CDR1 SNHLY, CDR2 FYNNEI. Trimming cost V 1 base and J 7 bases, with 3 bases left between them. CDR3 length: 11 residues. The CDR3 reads CASSEEHTQYF. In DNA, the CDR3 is TGTGCCAGCAGTGAAGAGCATACGCAGTATTTT.

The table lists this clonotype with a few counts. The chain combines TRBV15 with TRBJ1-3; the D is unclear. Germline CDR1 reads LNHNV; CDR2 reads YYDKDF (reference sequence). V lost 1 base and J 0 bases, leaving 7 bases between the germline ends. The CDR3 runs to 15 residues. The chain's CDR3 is CATSRGGISGNTIYF. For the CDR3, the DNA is TGTGCCACCAGCAGAGGCGGCATCTCTGGAAACACCATATATTTT.

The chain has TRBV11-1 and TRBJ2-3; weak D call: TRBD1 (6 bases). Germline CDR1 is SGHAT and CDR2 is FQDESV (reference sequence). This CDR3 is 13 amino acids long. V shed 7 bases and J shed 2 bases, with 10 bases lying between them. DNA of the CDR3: TGTGCCAGCATAAGGACAGACACAGATACGCAGTATTTT. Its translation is CASIRTDTDTQYF.

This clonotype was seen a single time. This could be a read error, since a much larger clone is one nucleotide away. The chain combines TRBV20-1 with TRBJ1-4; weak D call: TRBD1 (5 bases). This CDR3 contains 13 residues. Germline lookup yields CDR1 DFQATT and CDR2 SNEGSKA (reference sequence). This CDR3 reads CSARRGVGEKPFF. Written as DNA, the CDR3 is TGCAGTGCTCGGAGAGGGGTGGGGGAAAAACCGTTTTTT.

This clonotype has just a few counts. CDR3 amino acids: CASSPGGVGKTTEAFF. In DNA form, the CDR3 reads TGTGCCAGCAGTCCAGGGGGCGTAGGGAAGACCACTGAAGCTTTCTTT. The rearrangement links TRBV5-8 to TRBJ1-1, with 8 nucleotides matching TRBD1. The CDR3 contains 16 residues. The junction had 13 bases not matched to a gene; V was cut back by 5 bases and J by 4 bases. Germline assignment: CDR1 SGHTS and CDR2 YDEGEE.

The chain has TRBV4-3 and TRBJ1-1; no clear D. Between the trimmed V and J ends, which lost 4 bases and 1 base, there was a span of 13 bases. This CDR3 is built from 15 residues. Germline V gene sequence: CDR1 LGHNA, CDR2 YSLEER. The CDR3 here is CASSPNRRGNTEAFF. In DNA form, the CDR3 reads TGCGCCAGCAGCCCGAACCGGCGGGGGAACACTGAAGCTTTCTTT.

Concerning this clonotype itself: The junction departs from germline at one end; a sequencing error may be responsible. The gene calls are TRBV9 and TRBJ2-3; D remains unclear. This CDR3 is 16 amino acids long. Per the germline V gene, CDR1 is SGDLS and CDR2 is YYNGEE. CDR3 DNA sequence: TGTGCCGGCAGCTTCAGACTTGCGTCTAGCACAGATACGCAGTATTTT. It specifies CAGSFRLASSTDTQYF.

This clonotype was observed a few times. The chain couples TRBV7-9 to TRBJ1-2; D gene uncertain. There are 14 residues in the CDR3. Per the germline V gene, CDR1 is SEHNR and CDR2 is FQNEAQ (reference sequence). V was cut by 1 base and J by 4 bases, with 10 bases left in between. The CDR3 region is CASSLDVAIYGYTF. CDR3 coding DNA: TGTGCCAGCAGCTTAGACGTGGCCATCTATGGCTACACCTTC.

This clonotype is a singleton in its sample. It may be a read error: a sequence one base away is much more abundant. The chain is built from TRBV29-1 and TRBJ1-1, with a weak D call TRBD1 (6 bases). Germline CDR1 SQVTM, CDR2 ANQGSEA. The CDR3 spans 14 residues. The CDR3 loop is CSVEAGAGGTETFF. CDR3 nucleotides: TGCAGCGTTGAAGCCGGGGCCGGGGGCACTGAAACTTTCTTT. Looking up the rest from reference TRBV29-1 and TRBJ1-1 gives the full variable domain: SAVISQKPSRDICQRGTSLTIQCQVDSQVTMMFWYRQQPGQSLTLIATANQGSEATYESGFVIDKFPISRPNLTFSTLTVSNMSPEDSSIYLCSVEAGAGGTETFFGQGTRLTVV.

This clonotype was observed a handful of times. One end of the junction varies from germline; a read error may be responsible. CDR3 residues: CASSVDRGGEKLVF. The DNA of the CDR3 is TGCGCCAGCAGCGTGGACAGGGGTGGTGAAAAACTGGTTTTT. The chain uses TRBV5-1 and TRBJ1-4, with 9 bases identical to TRBD1. CDR3 size: 14 residues. Germline CDR1 and CDR2: SGHRS and YFSETQ.

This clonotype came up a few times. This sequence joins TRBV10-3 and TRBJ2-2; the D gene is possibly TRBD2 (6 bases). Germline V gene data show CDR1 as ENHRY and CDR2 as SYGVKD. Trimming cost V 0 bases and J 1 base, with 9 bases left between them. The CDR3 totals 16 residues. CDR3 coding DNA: TGTGCCATCAGTGAGTCCCGGGGACTGAACACCGGGGAGCTGTTTTTT. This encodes CAISESRGLNTGELFF.

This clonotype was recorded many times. This CDR3 is CSARGPNTEAFF. In DNA, the CDR3 is TGCAGTGCCCGGGGACCGAACACTGAAGCTTTCTTT. The chain joins TRBV20-1 to TRBJ1-1; D may be TRBD1 (5 bases). CDR3 length equals 12 residues. Germline loops: CDR1 DFQATT, CDR2 SNEGSKA (reference sequence). The V end lost 6 bases, the J end lost 1 base, and 9 bases lay between the germline ends.

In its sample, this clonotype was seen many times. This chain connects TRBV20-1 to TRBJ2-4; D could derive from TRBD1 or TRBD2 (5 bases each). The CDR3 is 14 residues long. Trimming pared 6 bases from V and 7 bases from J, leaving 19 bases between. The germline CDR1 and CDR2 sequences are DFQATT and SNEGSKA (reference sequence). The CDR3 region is CSAREPRVGNIQYF. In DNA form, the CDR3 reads TGCAGTGCCAGGGAGCCGAGAGTTGGTAACATTCAGTACTTC.

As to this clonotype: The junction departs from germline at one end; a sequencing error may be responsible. The CDR3 loop reads CASSVFTTGGRTDAFF. The CDR3 DNA sequence: TGTGCCAGCAGCGTTTTCACCACAGGGGGCCGAACTGACGCTTTCTTT. The chain recombines TRBV7-9 with TRBJ1-1, with 9 positions matching TRBD1. The CDR3 runs 16 residues. Germline V gives CDR1 SEHNR, CDR2 FQNEAQ (reference sequence). The full variable domain, in which reference TRBV7-9 and TRBJ1-1 provide the parts outside the CDR3, is DTGVSQNPRHKITKRGQNVTFRCDPISEHNRLYWYRQTLGQGPEFLTYFQNEAQLEKSRLLSDRFSAERPKGSFSTLEIQRTEQGDSAMYLCASSVFTTGGRTDAFFGQGTRLTVV.

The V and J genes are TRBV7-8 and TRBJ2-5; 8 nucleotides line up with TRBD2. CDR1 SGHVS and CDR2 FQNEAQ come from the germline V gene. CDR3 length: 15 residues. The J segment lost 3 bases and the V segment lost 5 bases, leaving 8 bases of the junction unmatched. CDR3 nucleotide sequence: TGTGCCAGCAGCATTAGCGGGACGGCCGAAGAGACCCAGTACTTC. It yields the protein CASSISGTAEETQYF.

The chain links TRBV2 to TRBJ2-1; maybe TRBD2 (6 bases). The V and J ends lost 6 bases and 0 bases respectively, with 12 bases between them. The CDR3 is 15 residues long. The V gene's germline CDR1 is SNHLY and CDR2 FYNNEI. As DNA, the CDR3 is TGTGCCAGCAGCCGAGCCGGGAGCTCCTACAATGAGCAGTTCTTC. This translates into CASSRAGSSYNEQFF. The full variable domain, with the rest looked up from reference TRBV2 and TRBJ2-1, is EPEVTQTPSHQVTQMGQEVILRCVPISNHLYFYWYRQILGQKVEFLVSFYNNEISEKSEIFDDQFSVERPDGSNFTLKIRSTKLEDSAMYFCASSRAGSSYNEQFFGPGTRLTVL.

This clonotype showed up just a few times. The CDR3 bases are TGCGCCAGCAGCTCCGAACTAGCGGGAGAGTACGAGCAGTACTTC. It yields the protein CASSSELAGEYEQYF. The genes are TRBV5-1 and TRBJ2-7; 11 nucleotides align to TRBD2. The V gene's germline CDR1 is SGHRS and CDR2 YFSETQ. The CDR3 is 15 residues long. J was trimmed by 4 bases and V by 3 bases; bases with no gene match: 6.

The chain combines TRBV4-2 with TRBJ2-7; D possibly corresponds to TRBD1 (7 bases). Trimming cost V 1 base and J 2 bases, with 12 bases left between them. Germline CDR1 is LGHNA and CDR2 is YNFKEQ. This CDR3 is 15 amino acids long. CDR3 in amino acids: CASSQGRDRTYEQYF. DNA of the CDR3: TGTGCCAGCAGCCAAGGGAGGGACAGAACCTACGAGCAGTACTTC.

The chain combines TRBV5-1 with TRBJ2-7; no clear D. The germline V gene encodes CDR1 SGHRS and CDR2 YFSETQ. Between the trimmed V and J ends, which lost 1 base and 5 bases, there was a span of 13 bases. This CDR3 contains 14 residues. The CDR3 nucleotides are TGCGCCAGCAGCTTGATACTGCCCCCACACGAGCAGTACTTC. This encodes CASSLILPPHEQYF.

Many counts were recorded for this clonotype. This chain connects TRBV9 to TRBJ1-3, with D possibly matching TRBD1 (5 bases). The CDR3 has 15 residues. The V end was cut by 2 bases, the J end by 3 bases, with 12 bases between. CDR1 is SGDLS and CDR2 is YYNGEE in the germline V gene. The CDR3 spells CASSVGQGFGNTIYF. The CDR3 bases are TGTGCCAGCAGCGTGGGTCAGGGTTTTGGAAACACCATATATTTT.

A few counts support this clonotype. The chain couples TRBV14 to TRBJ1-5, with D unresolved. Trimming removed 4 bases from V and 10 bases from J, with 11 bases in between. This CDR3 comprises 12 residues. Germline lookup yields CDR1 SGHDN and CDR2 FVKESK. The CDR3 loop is CASSLRVPPQHF. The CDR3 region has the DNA TGTGCCAGCAGCCTCCGGGTCCCTCCCCAGCATTTT.